Following are 20 T cell receptor beta chains from one sample sequenced in a study of beta chain features in type 1 diabetes. Of the isolated RNA, all was reverse transcribed, and so the sequenced material was expressed TCRB transcripts. The protocol was immunoSEQ multiplex PCR, while the TCRdb copy is restricted to in-frame clones and leaves out a portion. The table shows 150,000 or so clones, with 7.5% to 9.5% occurring only once. The material sequenced was central memory CD4+ T cells from blood. The source is a young woman in good health.

The rearrangement uses TRBV4-1 and TRBJ2-1; 10 bases agree with TRBD2. The CDR3 loop spans 15 amino acids. The V gene end was trimmed by 5 bases and the J gene end by 4 bases; junction bases not matched to a gene: 5. Germline values: CDR1 MGHRA, CDR2 YSYEKL. DNA of the CDR3: TGCGCCAGCAGCTCCGGGACTAGCGATTACAATGAGCAGTTCTTC. The encoded protein is CASSSGTSDYNEQFF.

This clone was seen a handful of times. The rearrangement uses TRBV6-6 and TRBJ2-5, with 9 bases that match TRBD2. The CDR3 covers 16 residues. With 5 bases clipped from V and 2 bases from J, the junction kept 9 bases outside the gene matches. Germline assignment: CDR1 MNHNY and CDR2 SVGAGI (reference sequence). The CDR3 loop is CASSHPFLAGQETQYF. The CDR3 bases are TGTGCCAGCAGTCACCCCTTCCTAGCGGGGCAAGAGACCCAGTACTTC.

The table lists this clone with a few counts. The chain joins TRBV6-5 to TRBJ1-4; D unresolved. Trimming shortened V by 0 bases and J by 0 bases, and 8 bases separated the two germline ends. The CDR3 has 16 residues. The V gene's germline CDR1 is MNHEY and CDR2 SVGAGI. The chain's CDR3 is CASSYSPQATNEKLFF. The CDR3 DNA sequence: TGTGCCAGCAGTTACTCACCCCAGGCAACTAATGAAAAACTGTTTTTT.

V and J are TRBV18 and TRBJ1-1; D gene unclear. CDR3 length: 11 residues. V lost 1 base and J lost 7, with 4 bases in between. Germline V gene sequence: CDR1 KGHSH, CDR2 LQKENI. In DNA, the CDR3 is TGTGCCAGCTCACCACTCCATGAAGCTTTCTTT. Protein: CASSPLHEAFF.

V usage is TRBV6-5 and J usage is TRBJ1-4, with D possibly TRBD1 on 6 matching bases. Trimming cost V 5 bases and J 7 bases, with 17 bases left between them. Per germline, CDR1 MNHEY and CDR2 SVGAGI. The CDR3 extends over 15 amino acids. CDR3 sequence (DNA): TGTGCCAGCAGTACGAGCTCAGGGGTGGGTGAAAAACTGTTTTTT. Residues: CASSTSSGVGEKLFF.

The rearrangement uses TRBV2 and TRBJ2-5; TRBD2 might be the D (5 bases). The CDR3 runs 14 residues. The ends were cut back, 3 bases at V and 1 base at J, with 9 bases in the middle. The germline V gene has CDR1 SNHLY and CDR2 FYNNEI. CDR3 sequence (DNA): TGTGCCAGCAGTGATTGGGAGCTCCAAGAGACCCAGTACTTC. This sequence encodes CASSDWELQETQYF.

The V gene is TRBV27, the J gene TRBJ1-2; D is unclear. V lost 5 bases to trimming and J lost 8 bases, with 12 bases between them. Germline CDR1 is MNHEY and CDR2 is SMNVEV (reference sequence). The CDR3 consists of 12 residues. The CDR3 DNA is TGTGCCAGCAGTGCCCGCCTGGGCGGCTACACCTTC. Protein sequence: CASSARLGGYTF.

The V call is TRBV5-4, the J call TRBJ2-2; 11 positions match TRBD1. The germline gives CDR1 SGHNT, CDR2 YYREEE (reference sequence). There are 18 residues in the CDR3. Trimming removed 4 bases from V and 3 bases from J; junction bases left unmatched: 11. CDR3 amino acids: CASSPAAGTGGDTGELFF. CDR3 bases: TGTGCCAGCAGCCCCGCGGCCGGGACAGGGGGTGACACCGGGGAGCTGTTTTTT.

In this sample, this clone turned up a few times. This chain connects TRBV6-1 to TRBJ2-2; tentatively, D is TRBD2 (5 bases). The germline V gene encodes CDR1 MNHNS and CDR2 SASEGT. This CDR3 contains 14 residues. V shed 2 bases and J shed 7 bases, with 11 bases lying between them. The CDR3 DNA reads TGTGCCAGCAGTGAACGTCCAGCGGTCGGGGAGCTGTTTTTT. It codes for CASSERPAVGELFF.

There are a few counts of this clone. V and J are TRBV5-6 and TRBJ2-1; a weak D match, TRBD2 (6 bases). V lost 4 bases, J lost 5 bases, and 22 bases lay in between. Germline loops: CDR1 SGHDT, CDR2 YYEEEE. CDR3 size: 17 residues. The CDR3 DNA follows: TGTGCCAGCAGCGGCCTAGGGTCCGGGACTTTAAACAATGAGCAGTTCTTC. This sequence encodes CASSGLGSGTLNNEQFF.

This clone was seen repeatedly, ten times or more. V is TRBV2 and J is TRBJ2-5; D is uncertain. V was trimmed by 4 bases and J by 7 bases, leaving 19 bases between them. The germline V gene has CDR1 SNHLY and CDR2 FYNNEI. This CDR3 has 15 amino acids. The CDR3 reads CASSGGQNRLGTQYF. CDR3 bases: TGTGCCAGCAGTGGAGGTCAGAACCGCCTTGGGACCCAGTACTTC.

This clone was counted only a few times. The chain links TRBV15 to TRBJ1-1; unclear D gene. Germline V gene data show CDR1 as LNHNV and CDR2 as YYDKDF (reference sequence). Trimming cost V 1 base and J 1 base, with 7 bases left between them. There are 14 residues in the CDR3. In DNA, the CDR3 is TGTGCCACCAGCAGAGGACACGGGAACACTGAAGCTTTCTTT. This gives the protein CATSRGHGNTEAFF.

This clone occurred a few times. This CDR3 reads CASSFTRLAVAGANVLTF. The CDR3 DNA reads TGCGCCAGCAGCTTCACGAGACTAGCGGTTGCTGGGGCCAACGTCCTGACTTTC. The chain recombines TRBV5-1 with TRBJ2-6, with 9 bases identical to TRBD2. Germline CDR1 SGHRS, CDR2 YFSETQ. With 2 bases clipped from V and 2 bases from J, the junction kept 8 bases outside the gene matches. The CDR3 length is 18 residues.

This clone was detected only a few times. The chain carries TRBV5-6 and TRBJ1-2; a weak D match, TRBD1 (5 bases). The CDR3 contains 14 residues. Germline V gene data show CDR1 as SGHDT and CDR2 as YYEEEE. The ends were cut back, 0 bases at V and 6 bases at J, with 12 bases in the middle. The CDR3 loop reads CASSLGLGEDGYTF. The CDR3 coding sequence is TGTGCCAGCAGCTTGGGGCTGGGGGAGGATGGCTACACCTTC.

This clone was seen only a few times. This chain connects TRBV27 to TRBJ1-2, with TRBD1 as a possible D gene (5 bases). V dropped 3 bases and J dropped 6 bases, with 11 bases sitting between them. The CDR3 length is 13 residues. CDR1 is MNHEY and CDR2 is SMNVEV in the germline V gene (reference sequence). Here the CDR3 DNA reads TGTGCCAGCAGTTTCGCGGCAGGGAATGGCTACACCTTC. Its protein is CASSFAAGNGYTF.

This clone was seen a single time. The chain joins TRBV5-6 to TRBJ1-1, with D hard to call. V was shortened by 1 base and J by 10 bases, with 17 bases between the two germline ends. There are 14 residues in the CDR3. Germline V gene data show CDR1 as SGHDT and CDR2 as YYEEEE. The CDR3 sequence is CASSLRTPIYVAFF. DNA for the CDR3: TGTGCCAGCAGCTTGCGTACTCCTATCTACGTAGCTTTCTTT.

This rearrangement joins TRBV9 to TRBJ2-1; TRBD2 matches at 7 bases. Germline V gene lookup returns CDR1 SGDLS and CDR2 YYNGEE. V lost 0 bases and J lost 5; bases outside the gene matches: 8. CDR3 length: 16 residues. The CDR3: CASSVDPGTNHNEQFF. CDR3 sequence (DNA): TGTGCCAGCAGCGTAGACCCCGGGACTAATCACAATGAGCAGTTCTTC.

The J gene is TRBJ2-2, the V gene TRBV5-1; D gene unclear. CDR3 length: 13 amino acids. Trimming took off 5 bases at V and 1 base at J, with 6 bases between the two ends. The germline V gene has CDR1 SGHRS and CDR2 YFSETQ. CDR3: CASRRVNTGELFF. CDR3 nucleotides: TGCGCCAGCAGGCGCGTGAACACCGGGGAGCTGTTTTTT.

This clone has just a few counts. The chain joins TRBV7-2 to TRBJ2-5; D call uncertain. V dropped 1 base and J dropped 3 bases, with 12 bases sitting between them. This CDR3 region has 15 residues. CDR1 SGHTA and CDR2 FQGNSA come from the germline V gene. The DNA of the CDR3 is TGTGCCAGCAGCTTAGTGTCCGACACCGAAGAGACCCAGTACTTC. Amino acids: CASSLVSDTEETQYF.

J is TRBJ2-5 and V is TRBV5-1; D possibly corresponds to TRBD1 (6 bases). Trimming took off 3 bases at V and 5 bases at J, with 11 bases between the two ends. Germline V gene data show CDR1 as SGHRS and CDR2 as YFSETQ. This CDR3 spans 13 amino acids. The DNA for the CDR3 is TGCGCCAGCAGCTCGGTTACAGGGGAGACCCAGTACTTC. Protein product: CASSSVTGETQYF.